This note documents a single T cell receptor (beta chain) sequence. Its antigen is undetermined. The data were taken from a study of OX40 agonist ivuxolimab in advanced cancers. As for the study in general: Administration of intravenous ivuxolimab to patients occurred every 2 weeks at 0.01 to 10 mg/kg. Among those treated, three patients had partial responses, one with hepatocellular carcinoma and two with cutaneous melanoma. Study-wide points: With doses of 0.1 to 3.0 mg/kg, CD4+ and CD8+ blood T cells had undergone clonal expansion by week 6. On average, a greater number of expanded clones characterised CD8+ T cells relative to CD4+.

The germline V gene has CDR1 WNHNN and CDR2 SYGVQD (reference sequence). This CDR3 has 14 residues. The V gene lost 9 bases and the J gene lost 3 bases, with 18 bases spanning the gap. Generated by immunoSEQ multiplex PCR, the TCRdb table keeps only in-frame clones and is missing some. The sample consists of 90,000 to 100,000 clones, around 85% of them appearing once. The V and J genes are TRBV10-1 and TRBJ2-7; D gene ambiguous. Sequences were derived from CD4+ or CD8+ T cells sorted from blood, sampled in a trial of the OX40 agonist ivuxolimab. The clonotype comes from an adult with an advanced solid tumor such as melanoma, head and neck, liver or kidney cancer. CDR3 in amino acids: CARGSATTIYEQYF. The DNA of the CDR3 is TGCGCCAGGGGTTCAGCGACAACTATCTACGAGCAGTACTTC.